These 10 T cell receptor beta chains were sequenced from one sample in a study of response to subunit inactivated influenza vaccine. TCRdb called the RT-PCR reads again in MiXCR, with one record for every CDR3 protein. Of 150,000 to 200,000 distinct CDR3 sequences in the sample, less than 15% are singletons; the top ten hold approximately 30%. The data were also submitted as part of a second study, on T cells expressing NK-cell markers. Turning to that study: TCR beta cDNA was generated via 5'RACE template switching incorporating UMIs.

The source material was CD8+ T cells sorted from PBMCs, sampled less than 13 days after vaccination. The origin of the receptors is a man in his fifties who received an inactivated influenza vaccine.

Many counts were recorded for this clonotype. This chain joins TRBV7-2 and TRBJ2-7, with TRBD2 matching 7 bases. The V and J ends lost 4 bases and 3 bases, in that order; junction bases with no gene match: 9. The germline gives CDR1 SGHTA, CDR2 FQGNSA. The CDR3 is 15 residues long. Here the CDR3 DNA reads TGTGCCAGCAGCTATGGGCGGGTAGCGGGCTACGAGCAGTACTTC. It translates to CASSYGRVAGYEQYF. Supplemented by reference TRBV7-2 and TRBJ2-7, the full variable domain reads GAGVSQSPSNKVTEKGKDVELRCDPISGHTALYWYRQSLGQGLEFLIYFQGNSAPDKSGLPSDRFSAERTGGSVSTLTIQRTQQEDSAVYLCASSYGRVAGYEQYFGPGTRLTVT.

The chain links TRBV19 to TRBJ2-7, with a weak D call TRBD1 (7 bases). V lost 5 bases to trimming and J lost 0 bases, with 11 bases between them. Per germline, CDR1 LNHDA and CDR2 SQIVND (reference sequence). The CDR3 extends over 14 amino acids. The CDR3 is CASSAGGSSYEQYF. CDR3 nucleotide sequence: TGTGCCAGTAGTGCAGGGGGGAGCTCCTACGAGCAGTACTTC.

The chain recombines TRBV5-5 with TRBJ1-5; 11 bases are a match to TRBD1. Germline CDR1 is SGHKS and CDR2 is YYEKEE (reference sequence). The CDR3 loop spans 17 amino acids. The ends lost 4 bases at V and 1 base at J; junction bases unmatched: 7. CDR3 coding DNA: TGTGCCAGCAGCAACGGACAGGGGGCGCGAAGCAATCAGCCCCAGCATTTT. Translating gives CASSNGQGARSNQPQHF.

The chain couples TRBV11-1 to TRBJ2-1, with 8 nucleotides matching TRBD2. V lost 1 base to trimming and J lost 1 base; unmatched junction nucleotides: 15. There are 20 residues in the CDR3. CDR1 is SGHAT and CDR2 is FQDESV in the germline V gene (reference sequence). Here the CDR3 reads CASSLGSGVGVGASYNEQFF. CDR3 sequence (DNA): TGTGCCAGCAGCTTAGGTAGCGGGGTTGGAGTCGGGGCTTCCTACAATGAGCAGTTCTTC. Full variable domain (remainder filled in from reference TRBV11-1 and TRBJ2-1): EAEVAQSPRYKITEKSQAVAFWCDPISGHATLYWYRQILGQGPELLVQFQDESVVDDSQLPKDRFSAERLKGVDSTLKIQPAELGDSAMYLCASSLGSGVGVGASYNEQFFGPGTRLTVL.

The chain joins TRBV28 to TRBJ2-3, with D possibly being TRBD2 (5 bases). The germline CDR1 and CDR2 sequences are MDHEN and SYDVKM. The CDR3 is 15 amino acids. Deletions cut 10 bases from V and 0 bases from J, with 17 bases between. CDR3 coding DNA: TGTGCCACCTCACTGGTACGGACTAGCACAGATACGCAGTATTTT. This translates into CATSLVRTSTDTQYF.

This chain links TRBV28 with TRBJ1-1; TRBD1 matches at 8 bases. CDR1 and CDR2 (germline): MDHEN, SYDVKM. J lost 1 base, V lost 6 bases, and 4 bases had no gene match. CDR3 size: 14 residues. DNA of the CDR3: TGTGCCAGCAGCCAGACAGGGGAGAACACTGAAGCTTTCTTT. Translated: CASSQTGENTEAFF.

This chain connects TRBV19 to TRBJ1-2, with 8 positions matching TRBD1. This CDR3 comprises 12 residues. Trimming took 8 bases from V and 7 from J; bases not matched to a gene: 6. Germline V gene data show CDR1 as LNHDA and CDR2 as SQIVND (reference sequence). CDR3 bases: TGTGCCAGTTGGACAGGGATCGGTGGCTACACCTTC. Amino acid sequence: CASWTGIGGYTF.

The J gene is TRBJ2-5, the V gene TRBV20-1; 9 bases agree with TRBD2. Germline V gene data show CDR1 as DFQATT and CDR2 as SNEGSKA (reference sequence). The junction had 10 bases not matched to a gene; V was cut back by 3 bases and J by 5 bases. This CDR3 contains 15 residues. CDR3 nucleotide sequence: TGCAGTGCTAGGGGGGCTCTAGCGGGACGGGAGACCCAGTACTTC. It translates to CSARGALAGRETQYF.

The chain combines TRBV5-1 with TRBJ1-1, with TRBD1 matching over 8 bases. Trimming removed 4 bases from V and 4 bases from J; junction bases left unmatched: 3. This CDR3 region has 13 residues. CDR1 is SGHRS, CDR2 YFSETQ, per germline. The CDR3 sequence: CASSKGQGTEAFF. The DNA of the CDR3 is TGCGCCAGCAGCAAAGGACAGGGCACTGAAGCTTTCTTT.

This clonotype was observed a few times. The V gene is TRBV7-6, the J gene TRBJ2-7; D may be TRBD2 (6 bases). Trimming left V 6 bases short and J 4 bases short, with 16 bases between. Germline CDR1 reads SGHVS; CDR2 reads FNYEAQ. This CDR3 contains 14 residues. CDR3 in amino acids: CASSPRELSYEQYF. DNA of the CDR3: TGTGCCAGCAGTCCCCGGGAGCTCTCGTACGAGCAGTACTTC.